Listed below are T cell receptor beta chains from one sample, sequenced in a study of cytomegalovirus exposure and HLA in healthy donors. Some clones are missing from TCRdb's copy, which holds only in-frame ones; the method was immunoSEQ multiplex PCR. The top ten hold 0.94% of the sample, which has about 130,000 clones, around 77% seen once. The sample taken for sequencing was PBMCs. These TCRs come from a woman in her sixties in good health and CMV-seronegative. Both conserved end residues are part of each CDR3. Each record gives: D gene, clone size, V gene, J gene, CDR3 protein, CDR3 DNA. D genes are given only for firm matches. Not every row has a clone size; where given, it reads once, few, many or a size class.

TRBD2	-	TRBV10-3	TRBJ2-3	CAIRLGLAGGRRGLDTQYF	TGTGCCATCAGACTGGGACTAGCGGGGGGGCGGCGGGGACTAGATACGCAGTATTTT
TRBD1	-	TRBV18	TRBJ1-1	CASSQGAGNTEAFF	TGTGCTAGCTCACAGGGGGCGGGGAACACTGAAGCTTTCTTT
TRBD2	few	TRBV11-3	TRBJ2-3	CASSPGGGGYTDTQYF	TGTGCCAGCAGCCCTGGCGGCGGGGGTTACACAGATACGCAGTATTTT
-	-	TRBV19	TRBJ1-4	CASSLGRVNEKLFF	TGTGCCAGTAGTCTGGGCAGGGTAAATGAAAAACTGTTTTTT
TRBD1	-	TRBV5-6	TRBJ1-5	CASSPSAGGVSTQHF	TGTGCCAGCAGTCCTTCCGCAGGGGGCGTATCGACCCAGCATTTT
TRBD2	-	TRBV30	TRBJ2-3	CALTTLLAGGDTQYF	TGTGCCTTAACGACATTACTAGCGGGGGGGGATACGCAGTATTTT
TRBD2	-	TRBV28	TRBJ2-1	CASRQSGGSYNEQFF	TGTGCCAGCAGACAAAGCGGGGGCTCCTACAATGAGCAGTTCTTC
TRBD1	-	TRBV30	TRBJ1-1	CAWVPGQGYTEAFF	TGTGCCTGGGTACCGGGACAGGGTTACACTGAAGCTTTCTTT
-	-	TRBV9	TRBJ1-6	CASSVVVGGSPLHF	TGTGCCAGCAGCGTAGTGGTTGGAGGCTCACCCCTCCACTTT
-	-	TRBV15	TRBJ1-5	CATKDKTQGHDQPQHF	TGTGCCACCAAAGACAAAACCCAGGGTCACGATCAGCCCCAGCATTTT
-	once	TRBV30	TRBJ2-7	CAWSPDYEQYF	TGTGCCTGGAGTCCAGACTACGAGCAGTACTTC
TRBD1	-	TRBV25-1	TRBJ1-2	CASSDQDRVPGNGYTF	TGTGCCAGCAGTGACCAGGACAGGGTGCCCGGGAATGGCTACACCTTC
TRBD1	-	TRBV7-9	TRBJ1-3	CSSSFRGSSGNTIYF	TGTTCCAGCAGCTTCAGGGGGTCCTCTGGAAACACCATATATTTT
TRBD1	-	TRBV29-1	TRBJ2-2	CSVARGQGGTGELFF	TGCAGCGTTGCTCGAGGACAGGGGGGCACCGGGGAGCTGTTTTTT
-	few	TRBV6-6	TRBJ1-1	CASSYGARNTEAFF	TGTGCCAGCAGCTACGGGGCCCGGAACACTGAAGCTTTCTTT
TRBD2	-	TRBV6-5	TRBJ2-2	CASALAPAGGRELFF	TGTGCCAGCGCCCTAGCCCCAGCGGGGGGCCGGGAGCTGTTTTTT
TRBD1	-	TRBV27	TRBJ2-7	CASSLAGGFYEQYF	TGTGCCAGCAGTTTGGCAGGGGGCTTCTACGAGCAGTACTTC
TRBD2	-	TRBV4-1	TRBJ2-7	CASSLGPGTSDLLYEQYF	TGCGCCAGCAGCCTTGGTCCCGGGACTAGCGACCTACTCTACGAGCAGTACTTC
-	-	TRBV28	TRBJ2-3	CASSFRLDYSTDTQYF	TGTGCCAGCAGTTTCAGATTAGACTATAGCACAGATACGCAGTATTTT
-	-	TRBV5-8	TRBJ2-2	CASSPGHGLNTGELFF	TGTGCCAGCAGCCCCGGACACGGATTGAACACCGGGGAGCTGTTTTTT
-	-	TRBV7-8	TRBJ1-2	CASSPPSHRDYGYTF	TGTGCCAGCAGCCCCCCGAGCCACAGAGACTATGGCTACACCTTC
-	few	TRBV11-3	TRBJ2-1	CASSSSGPPNEQFF	TGTGCCAGCAGCTCAAGCGGACCTCCCAATGAGCAGTTCTTC
TRBD1	-	TRBV6-5	TRBJ1-2	CATQTGGRGYTF	TGTGCCACCCAGACAGGGGGTAGAGGCTACACCTTC
TRBD1	few	TRBV7-2	TRBJ1-1	CASSLGDRVYTEAFF	TGTGCCAGCAGCTTAGGGGACAGGGTTTACACTGAAGCTTTCTTT
TRBD1	few	TRBV27	TRBJ1-2	CASSPRNPGQGSGYTF	TGTGCCAGCAGTCCCCGAAATCCGGGACAGGGGAGCGGCTACACCTTC
TRBD1	few	TRBV27	TRBJ1-1	CASSSQTARGRDTEAFF	TGTGCCAGCAGTTCTCAAACAGCTAGGGGGCGCGACACTGAAGCTTTCTTT
-	-	TRBV5-1	TRBJ1-2	CASRPDGSRANYGYTF	TGCGCCAGCAGACCCGACGGGTCCAGGGCTAACTATGGCTACACCTTC
TRBD1	-	TRBV5-4	TRBJ2-7	CASTKDRVEYEQYF	TGTGCCAGCACCAAAGACAGGGTTGAATACGAGCAGTACTTC
TRBD2	-	TRBV5-4	TRBJ2-7	CASSPSSGTLSYEQYF	TGTGCCAGCAGCCCATCTAGCGGGACCCTTTCCTACGAGCAGTACTTC
-	-	TRBV5-1	TRBJ1-6	CASSEDLGGRGNSPLHF	TGCGCCAGCAGCGAGGACCTCGGGGGTAGGGGTAATTCACCCCTCCACTTT
TRBD1	-	TRBV6-5	TRBJ2-7	CASSDGTGGAYEQYF	TGTGCCAGCAGCGACGGGACAGGGGGCGCCTACGAGCAGTACTTC
TRBD1	-	TRBV5-8	TRBJ2-1	CASSLEMTGPSEQFF	TGTGCCAGCAGCTTGGAGATGACAGGGCCAAGTGAGCAGTTCTTC
TRBD1	-	TRBV5-6	TRBJ1-6	CASSQQGVENSPLHF	TGTGCCAGCAGCCAACAGGGGGTAGAGAATTCACCCCTCCACTTT
-	-	TRBV19	TRBJ1-5	CASREEIGPQHF	TGTGCCAGTAGAGAGGAGATAGGGCCCCAGCATTTT
TRBD1	-	TRBV28	TRBJ1-1	CASSSGQGFLRNTEAFF	TGTGCCAGCAGTTCCGGACAGGGCTTCCTGAGGAACACTGAAGCTTTCTTT
-	-	TRBV5-1	TRBJ2-3	CASSLVGGSSTDTQYF	TGCGCCAGCAGCTTGGTCGGGGGATCCAGCACAGATACGCAGTATTTT
TRBD1	few	TRBV7-2	TRBJ2-5	CASSLQGQGARKTQYF	TGTGCCAGCAGCTTACAGGGACAGGGGGCTAGGAAGACCCAGTACTTC
-	once	TRBV15	TRBJ2-1	CATSRQGVNEQFF	TGTGCCACCAGCAGACAGGGCGTCAATGAGCAGTTCTTC
-	-	TRBV7-9	TRBJ2-7	CASSLRGYEQYF	TGTGCCAGCAGCTTACGGGGTTACGAGCAGTACTTC
-	once	TRBV7-9	TRBJ1-6	CASSLGQGKGYNSPLHF	TGTGCCAGCAGCTTAGGTCAGGGTAAGGGGTATAATTCACCCCTCCACTTT
TRBD2	once	TRBV6-1	TRBJ2-1	CASRLAGSSYNEQFF	TGTGCCAGCAGGCTAGCGGGGAGCTCCTACAATGAGCAGTTCTTC
TRBD2	-	TRBV27	TRBJ2-6	CASSSLAGGYFSGANVLTF	TGTGCCAGCAGTTCCTTAGCGGGAGGTTACTTTTCTGGGGCCAACGTCCTGACTTTC
TRBD1	-	TRBV7-3	TRBJ1-5	CASSLPFTFTWTGRYNQPQHF	TGTGCCAGCAGCTTACCGTTTACCTTTACCTGGACAGGGCGATACAATCAGCCCCAGCATTTT
TRBD2	-	TRBV30	TRBJ2-3	CAWRREGPWTDTQYF	TGTGCCTGGAGGCGGGAGGGCCCGTGGACAGATACGCAGTATTTT
-	-	TRBV15	TRBJ2-5	CATSRDGVAGRETQYF	TGTGCCACCAGCAGAGATGGGGTGGCGGGAAGGGAGACCCAGTACTTC
-	-	TRBV19	TRBJ1-5	CASSIRVGGVGNQPQHF	TGTGCCAGTAGTATTAGGGTCGGGGGGGTGGGCAATCAGCCCCAGCATTTT
TRBD1	-	TRBV7-9	TRBJ1-2	CSSSRDSYGYTF	TGTTCCAGCAGCCGGGACAGCTATGGCTACACCTTC
-	-	TRBV29-1	TRBJ1-2	CSVARRTGDYGYTF	TGCAGCGTCGCCCGCCGAACGGGGGACTATGGCTACACCTTC
-	-	TRBV4-1	TRBJ1-1	CASSQDTDRSTEAFF	TGCGCCAGCAGCCAAGATACGGACAGAAGCACTGAAGCTTTCTTT
-	-	TRBV7-9	TRBJ2-7	CSSSLIRDSKYF	TGTTCCAGCAGCTTGATCCGGGACTCCAAGTACTTC
TRBD2	-	TRBV7-3	TRBJ2-5	CASSLGTGTRSPTYPGETQYF	TGTGCCAGCAGCCTGGGCACCGGGACTAGATCACCTACCTACCCGGGGGAGACCCAGTACTTC
-	-	TRBV9	TRBJ2-2	CASSVLSTGELFF	TGTGCCAGCAGCGTCCTCAGCACCGGGGAGCTGTTTTTT
-	once	TRBV5-1	TRBJ2-5	CASSSRTGGETQYF	TGCGCCAGCAGCTCCCGGACTGGAGGGGAGACCCAGTACTTC